This TCR beta chain was documented in a study of T cell repertoires in cytomegalovirus infection. About the research overall: CMV epitopes that were recently identified and HLA-C-restricted were used alongside well-studied HLA-B-restricted ones. An indication of both CMV infection and matching HLA type came from public TCR beta signatures.

Trimming removed 1 base from V and 0 bases from J, with 9 bases in between. Germline V CDR1 and CDR2: SGHTA, FQGNSA. The CDR3 runs to 15 residues. From the reads, TCRdb called clonotypes with MiXCR, one entry per CDR3 protein. The repertoire holds hundreds of thousands of distinct CDR3 sequences, around 30% seen once, with roughly 20% in the top ten. This clonotype appeared many times. The antigen remains undetermined. Study-wide points: Dominating the ex vivo response were TCR beta clonotypes that were CMV-specific and HLA-C-restricted.

The gene calls are TRBV7-2 and TRBJ1-1, with unresolved D. Here the sequenced sample was cultured PBMCs, taken from culture after CMV antigen stimulation. This clonotype was sampled from a human donor in good health (CMV status not recorded). Some clones in this sample may be carry-over from other donors' samples. CDR3: CASSLVLGLNTEAFF. The CDR3 DNA is TGTGCCAGCAGCTTAGTCTTGGGATTGAACACTGAAGCTTTCTTT. Looking up the rest from reference TRBV7-2 and TRBJ1-1 gives the full variable domain: GAGVSQSPSNKVTEKGKDVELRCDPISGHTALYWYRQSLGQGLEFLIYFQGNSAPDKSGLPSDRFSAERTGGSVSTLTIQRTQQEDSAVYLCASSLVLGLNTEAFFGQGTRLTVV.